This T cell receptor (beta chain) was captured in a study of PD-L1 blockade in urothelial cancer. This CDR3 comprises 15 residues. Trimming took 5 bases from V and 4 from J; bases not matched to a gene: 11. Looked up from germline, CDR1 is MNHEY and CDR2 is SMNVEV (reference sequence). The protocol was immunoSEQ multiplex PCR, while the TCRdb copy is restricted to in-frame clones and leaves out a portion. The table shows approximately 39,000 clones, with more than 85% occurring only once. V is TRBV27 and J is TRBJ2-7; the match to TRBD1 covers 7 bases. This specimen consisted of PBMCs, obtained around atezolizumab (anti-PD-L1) treatment. The clonotype originates from a man between 60 and 70 years old with urothelial cancer. Written as DNA, the CDR3 is TGTGCCAGCAGTCCTCACAGGGGCCCCGGTTACGAGCAGTACTTC. It encodes CASSPHRGPGYEQYF.